These T cell receptor beta chains were read from a single sample in a study of T cell repertoires in cytomegalovirus infection. TCRdb redid the calling of the reads with MiXCR, one entry per CDR3 protein. The sample contains 350,000 to 550,000 distinct CDR3 sequences, approximately 31% of which appear only once. Sequenced sample: PBMCs. The receptor source for this set is a human donor in good health (CMV status not recorded). Some clones in this sample may be carry-over from other donors' samples. Both conserved end residues are part of each CDR3. Each record gives: D gene, J gene, V gene, clone size, CDR3 DNA, CDR3 protein. The D gene is left open where the match is weak. Expanded clones are given a class, and other clones once, few, many or no size at all.

TRBD1	TRBJ2-1	TRBV29-1	few	TGCAGCGTCAACAGGGGATCCGACTCCTACAATGAGCAGTTCTTC	CSVNRGSDSYNEQFF
-	TRBJ2-1	TRBV29-1	-	TGCAGTGGGGGAGGACTAAACTCCTACAATGAGCAGTTCTTC	CSGGGLNSYNEQFF
-	TRBJ2-5	TRBV7-8	many	TGTGCCAGCAGCTTAAAAGCGGCGGAGACCCAGTACTTC	CASSLKAAETQYF
TRBD1	TRBJ2-7	TRBV12-3/TRBV12-4	few	TGTGCCAGCAGTTTTGGGACAGTCTCCTACGAGCAGTACTTC	CASSFGTVSYEQYF
-	TRBJ2-7	TRBV4-1	-	TGCGCCAGCAGCCAAGTCGCCGGGGGCGGCGAGCAGTACTTC	CASSQVAGGGEQYF
-	TRBJ2-7	TRBV3-1	-	TGTGCCAGCAGCCAGGCTGGGATACCCTACGAGCAGTACTTC	CASSQAGIPYEQYF
-	TRBJ2-7	TRBV12-3/TRBV12-4	-	TGTGCCACTTCAGGGGGGTCGAGCTACGAGCAGTACTTC	CATSGGSSYEQYF
-	TRBJ1-1	TRBV7-9	many	TGTGCCAGCAGCTTAAACCTCGCTGAAGCTTTCTTT	CASSLNLAEAFF
TRBD2	TRBJ2-1	TRBV24-1	few	TGTGCCACCAGTGATTTGACGGGGGGATACAATGAGCAGTTCTTC	CATSDLTGGYNEQFF
-	TRBJ1-5	TRBV20-1	-	TGCAGTGCTAGAGAAATGACAATTAGCAATCAGCCCCAGCATTTT	CSAREMTISNQPQHF
-	TRBJ1-5	TRBV7-9	many	TGTGCCAGCAGCCTAGGGGGGAGGGGCACTAGCAATCAGCCCCAGCATTTT	CASSLGGRGTSNQPQHF
-	TRBJ2-3	TRBV19	-	TGTGCCAGTAGTCCCGGAGTTGCCCGAGATACGCAGTATTTT	CASSPGVARDTQYF
-	TRBJ1-1	TRBV27	-	TGTGCCAGCAGTTTTCGGGGGGGGACTGAATCTTTCTTT	CASSFRGGTESFF
TRBD2	TRBJ2-1	TRBV5-4	-	TGTGCCAGCAGCGGGGGACTAGCGGGGGGGGAGCAGTTCTTC	CASSGGLAGGEQFF
-	TRBJ1-1	TRBV6-2/TRBV6-3	-	TGTGCCAGCAGCCCCAACAGGAGGAACACTGAAGCTTTCTTT	CASSPNRRNTEAFF
TRBD2	TRBJ2-1	TRBV24-1	many	TGTGCCACCAGTGATAAAACGCTAGCGGGGGGAATCGATGAGCAGTTCTTC	CATSDKTLAGGIDEQFF
TRBD1	TRBJ2-7	TRBV27	few	TGTGCCAGCAGTTTTGGGGGACAGGGGTACGAGCAGTACTTC	CASSFGGQGYEQYF
-	TRBJ1-4	TRBV6-2/TRBV6-3	many	TGTGCCAGCAGGAGGACTTCATCTAATGAAAAACTGTTTTTT	CASRRTSSNEKLFF
-	TRBJ2-6	TRBV12-3/TRBV12-4	-	TGTGCCAGCAGTTTTGCAGCAGGCCCCCTCTCTGGGGCCAACGTCCTGACTTTC	CASSFAAGPLSGANVLTF
TRBD2	TRBJ2-5	TRBV5-1	-	TGCGCCAGCAGACCGACTAGCGGGGGACAAGAGACCCAGTACTTC	CASRPTSGGQETQYF
TRBD1	TRBJ1-1	TRBV7-2	many	TGTGCCAGCAGCTTCAAACAGGGGGCGGGAGCTTTCTTT	CASSFKQGAGAFF
-	TRBJ2-7	TRBV7-2	-	TGTGCAAGCAGCCCAGGCCCTACCTACGAGCAGTCCTTC	CASSPGPTYEQSF
-	TRBJ1-3	TRBV2	-	TGTGCCAGCAGTCCCGAGAGAGCTGGAAACACCATATATTTT	CASSPERAGNTIYF
-	TRBJ2-1	TRBV11-2	-	TGTGCCAGCAGCTTAGATGCCGCTGGGGGACCAATGTACAATGAGCAGTTCTTC	CASSLDAAGGPMYNEQFF
-	TRBJ1-1	TRBV7-9	many	TGTGCCAGCAGCTTTAGGGTCGGAGGGAGGGTCAGGGACTTAAGTAGCACTGAAGCTTTCTTT	CASSFRVGGRVRDLSSTEAFF
-	TRBJ2-1	TRBV11-2	-	TGTGCCAGCAGCTTAGATCAGGGTTTCAATGAGCAGTTATTC	CASSLDQGFNEQLF
-	TRBJ2-5	TRBV18	few	TGTGCCAGCTCACCACGAAGATCAGAGACCCAGTACTTC	CASSPRRSETQYF
-	TRBJ1-5	TRBV12-3/TRBV12-4	few	TGTGCCAGCAGGCTCAGGGGTCAGCCCCAGCATTTT	CASRLRGQPQHF
TRBD2	TRBJ2-2	TRBV5-1	-	TGCGCCAGCAGCTTGGTGGTAGCGGGGGGCACCGGGGAGCTGTTTTTT	CASSLVVAGGTGELFF
-	TRBJ1-3	TRBV7-2	few	TGTGCCAGCAGCTTACAGGGAAATCGTGGAAACACCATATATTTT	CASSLQGNRGNTIYF
-	TRBJ1-5	TRBV2	-	TGTGCCAGCAGTGAACAGGACGGTGGCAATCAGCCCCAGCATTTT	CASSEQDGGNQPQHF
TRBD1	TRBJ1-5	TRBV6-6	few	TGTGCCAGCAGCCGGGGACAGCCCAATCAGCCCCAGCATTTT	CASSRGQPNQPQHF
TRBD2	TRBJ2-1	TRBV7-8	few	TGTGCCAGCAGCCCGAGGGCCCTAGCGGGGGTAGTTTACAATGAGCAGTTCTTC	CASSPRALAGVVYNEQFF
TRBD1	TRBJ1-2	TRBV29-1	-	TGCAGCGTTGAAGATTTCACCGGGACAGGGGATGGCTACACCTTC	CSVEDFTGTGDGYTF
-	TRBJ2-2	TRBV7-9	-	TGTGTCAGCAGCAAAGCGGCGACCGGGGAGCTGTTTTTT	CVSSKAATGELFF
TRBD1	TRBJ1-5	TRBV20-1	-	TGCAGTGCTAGCCCCGGGACAGGGTCAGCTCAGCCCCAGCATTTT	CSASPGTGSAQPQHF
TRBD2	TRBJ2-1	TRBV11-2	many	TGTGCCAGCAGCCCCGGGACTAGCGGGTACAATGAGCAGTTCTTC	CASSPGTSGYNEQFF
-	TRBJ1-1	TRBV6-1	many	TGTGCCAGCAGCTCCGTGCTGGATGCCGGGTCTAACACTGAAGCTTTCTTT	CASSSVLDAGSNTEAFF
-	TRBJ1-1	TRBV7-2	many	TGTGCCAGCAGTCGTGCAACCGGGACATATACTGAAGCTTTCTTT	CASSRATGTYTEAFF
TRBD2	TRBJ2-4	TRBV7-2	few	TGTGCCAGCAGCTCGGGACTAGCGGGGGGAAGAAACATTCAGTACTTC	CASSSGLAGGRNIQYF
-	TRBJ1-2	TRBV19	-	TGTGCCAGTAGTATCGACATGGACTATGGCTACACCTTC	CASSIDMDYGYTF
-	TRBJ2-7	TRBV2	few	TGTGCCAGCAGTGTACGACCGTCCTACGAGCAGTACTTC	CASSVRPSYEQYF
-	TRBJ2-1	TRBV12-3/TRBV12-4	many	TGTGCCAGCAGCTTTTCACTAGACCATGAGCAGTTCTTC	CASSFSLDHEQFF
-	TRBJ1-5	TRBV7-6	many	TGTGCCAGCAGCTTAGGAATAGGAGAAATTAGCAATCAGCCCCAGCATTTT	CASSLGIGEISNQPQHF